Listed below are T cell receptor beta chains from one sample, sequenced in a study of PD-1 blockade in classical Hodgkin lymphoma. Clones were sequenced by immunoSEQ multiplex PCR, and TCRdb holds only the in-frame ones, with some missing. Here the sample spans about 36,000 clones, about 70% being singletons. The specimen comprised peripheral blood mononuclear cells (PBMCs), sampled before the second cycle of nivolumab. Every receptor here comes from a human donor with classical Hodgkin lymphoma. CDR3s include the opening cysteine and the closing phenylalanine or tryptophan. A D gene is named only where the DNA matches it firmly. Clone sizes are given selectively: once, few, many, or a class where the clone is expanded.

TRBJ2-3 TRBD2 TRBV28 few CASSGTSGTDTQYF TGTGCCAGCAGTGGGACTAGCGGCACAGATACGCAGTATTTT
TRBJ2-5 TRBD1 TRBV7-9 NA CASSYRQGVQETQYF TGTGCCAGCAGTTATCGACAGGGGGTCCAAGAGACCCAGTACTTC
TRBJ2-7 NA TRBV9 NA CASSVPRGRPYEQYF TGTGCCAGCAGCGTCCCGAGGGGTCGGCCCTACGAGCAGTACTTC
TRBJ2-6 NA TRBV7-3 NA CASSGGPGANVLTF TGTGCCAGCAGCGGGGGGCCTGGGGCCAACGTCCTGACTTTC
TRBJ2-1 TRBD2 TRBV11-1 NA CASSSLGLASNEQFF TGTGCCAGCAGCTCCCTCGGACTAGCGTCGAATGAGCAGTTCTTC
TRBJ1-5 NA TRBV7-8 NA CASSLEAGPQPQHF TGTGCCAGCAGCTTAGAGGCAGGACCTCAGCCCCAGCATTTT
TRBJ1-2 NA TRBV28 NA CASTQEVYGYTF TGTGCCAGCACCCAGGAGGTGTATGGCTACACCTTC
TRBJ1-2 TRBD1 TRBV27 few CASRRGQGGNYGYTF TGTGCCAGCAGGAGAGGACAGGGAGGTAACTATGGCTACACCTTC
TRBJ2-7 TRBD1 TRBV9 few CASSVGGTASSYEQYF TGTGCCAGCAGCGTAGGTGGGACAGCGAGCTCCTACGAGCAGTACTTC
TRBJ2-7 TRBD1 TRBV6-5 few CASMRGTGTYEQYF TGTGCCAGCATGAGGGGGACAGGGACCTACGAGCAGTACTTC
TRBJ1-4 TRBD1 TRBV6-5 NA CASRPEGAGEKLFF TGTGCCAGCAGGCCGGAGGGGGCGGGCGAAAAACTGTTTTTT
TRBJ1-2 NA TRBV29-1 NA CRAGTDYGYTF TGCAGGGCGGGGACGGACTATGGCTACACCTTC
TRBJ2-3 TRBD2 TRBV27 NA CASSLSRTSGISADTQYF TGTGCCAGCAGTTTGTCTCGGACTAGCGGGATATCCGCAGATACGCAGTATTTT
TRBJ2-1 NA TRBV6-6 NA CASSYTGANEQFF TGTGCCAGCAGTTACACTGGTGCCAATGAGCAGTTCTTC
TRBJ2-1 NA TRBV2 NA CASKGRTYNEQFF TGTGCCAGCAAGGGCAGGACTTACAATGAGCAGTTCTTC
TRBJ2-2 TRBD2 TRBV28 NA CASSLSSGSYTGELFF TGTGCCAGCAGTTTATCTAGCGGGAGTTATACCGGGGAGCTGTTTTTT
TRBJ1-5 NA TRBV4-3 medium-sized CASSQEVRSGTANQPQHF TGCGCCAGCAGCCAAGAGGTTAGGTCGGGGACCGCGAATCAGCCCCAGCATTTT
TRBJ2-1 NA TRBV18 NA CASSPLTGPYNEQFF TGTGCCAGCTCACCATTAACAGGGCCCTACAATGAGCAGTTCTTC
TRBJ2-1 NA TRBV11-3 NA CASSLGPGSEQFF TGTGCCAGCAGCTTAGGACCGGGAAGCGAGCAGTTCTTC
TRBJ2-5 NA TRBV7-2 few CASRSGVRETQYF TGTGCCAGCAGATCAGGGGTACGGGAGACCCAGTACTTC
TRBJ2-1 NA TRBV7-9 NA CASSSRQTNEQFF TGTGCCAGCAGCTCCAGACAGACCAATGAGCAGTTCTTC
TRBJ2-3 TRBD1 TRBV5-5 few CASSPGDRLTDTQYF TGTGCCAGCAGCCCGGGGGACAGGCTTACAGATACGCAGTATTTT
TRBJ2-7 TRBD1 TRBV10-3 NA CAISRQGREQYF TGTGCCATCAGCCGACAGGGGCGCGAGCAGTACTTC
TRBJ2-1 TRBD2 TRBV9 once CASSVVPRAGGSNEQFF TGTGCCAGCAGCGTAGTCCCGAGAGCGGGGGGCTCGAATGAGCAGTTCTTC
TRBJ2-1 TRBD2 TRBV19 NA CASIGGRALYNEQFF TGTGCCAGTATTGGCGGGAGGGCCCTCTACAATGAGCAGTTCTTC
TRBJ2-3 TRBD2 TRBV9 NA CASSVAGLAGVRGGGTQYF TGTGCCAGCAGCGTAGCGGGACTAGCGGGAGTTCGGGGCGGCGGTACGCAGTATTTT
TRBJ1-1 TRBD1 TRBV6-5 NA CASSYGTGVNTEAFF TGTGCCAGCAGTTACGGGACAGGGGTTAACACTGAAGCTTTCTTT
TRBJ1-2 NA TRBV28 NA CASSLLTQGYGYTF TGTGCCAGCAGTTTACTTACCCAGGGTTACGGCTACACCTTC
TRBJ2-5 NA TRBV13 NA CASSPATTQETQYF TGTGCCAGCAGCCCGGCGACTACCCAAGAGACCCAGTACTTC